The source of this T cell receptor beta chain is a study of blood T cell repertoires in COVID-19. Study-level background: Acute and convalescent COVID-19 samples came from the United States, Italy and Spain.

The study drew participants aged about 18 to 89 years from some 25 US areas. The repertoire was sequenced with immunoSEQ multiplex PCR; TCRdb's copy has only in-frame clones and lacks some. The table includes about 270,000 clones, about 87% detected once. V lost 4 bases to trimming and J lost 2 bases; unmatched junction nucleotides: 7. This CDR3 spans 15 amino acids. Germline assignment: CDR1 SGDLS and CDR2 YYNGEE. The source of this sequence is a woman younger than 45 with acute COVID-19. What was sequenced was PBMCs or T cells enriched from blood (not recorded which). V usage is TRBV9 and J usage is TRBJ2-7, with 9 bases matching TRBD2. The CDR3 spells CASSSVAGAAYEQYF. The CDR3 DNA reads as TGTGCCAGCAGCAGCGTAGCGGGAGCCGCCTACGAGCAGTACTTC.